This TCR beta chain is drawn from a study of cytomegalovirus exposure and HLA in healthy donors. V lost 0 bases to trimming and J lost 5 bases; unmatched junction nucleotides: 8. The CDR3 covers 16 residues. Germline loops: CDR1 LNHNV, CDR2 YYDKDF (reference sequence). Findings of the study overall: Cytomegalovirus status, reportedly, was diagnosed with high specificity and sensitivity by the classifier. The study found most TCR sequences rare, yet found some public TCRs in many donors. The listing of 150 to 200 TCR beta chains classed them as cytomegalovirus-associated. It was shown in a later analysis that HLA-associated TCR beta chains were more clonally expanded than other, equally common chains.

Primers for the PCR totalled 60 Vbeta and 13 Jbeta. Here immunoSEQ multiplex PCR was the method, and the copy in TCRdb shows in-frame clones only, minus some. The data contain approximately 300,000 clones, roughly 80% of them singletons. As regards this clone: Antigen unknown.

The receptor was derived from a girl under 10 years old in good health and CMV-seronegative. Sequencing was performed on PBMCs. V and J are TRBV15 and TRBJ1-2, with TRBD1 matching 8 bases. The CDR3 DNA is TGTGCCACCAGCAGAGATTTTTTAGGACAGGGTTATGGCTACACCTTC. Protein product: CATSRDFLGQGYGYTF.